This T cell receptor (beta chain) emerged from a study of T cell responses to AZD1222 COVID-19 vaccine. Points from the study as a whole: Spike-wide vaccine-associated CD4 TCRs dominated at 160-218 and 743-854.

Germline V CDR1 and CDR2: MNHEY, SVGAGI. Trimming removed 4 bases from V and 7 bases from J, with 13 bases in between. CDR3 length equals 14 residues. A note on this clone: Its specificity is not known.

Assay used: immunoSEQ multiplex PCR; TCRdb lists only in-frame clones, some missing. The table records around 140,000 clones, about nine tenths of them present only once. This sample comprised peripheral blood, obtained 28 days after the second AZD1222 dose. The sequence was obtained from an adult who received the AZD1222 COVID-19 vaccine. The rearrangement joins TRBV6-5 to TRBJ2-2, with D unclear. As DNA, the CDR3 is TGTGCCAGCAGTTCCTCCAAATCTGGCGGGGAGCTGTTTTTT. Translated: CASSSSKSGGELFF.